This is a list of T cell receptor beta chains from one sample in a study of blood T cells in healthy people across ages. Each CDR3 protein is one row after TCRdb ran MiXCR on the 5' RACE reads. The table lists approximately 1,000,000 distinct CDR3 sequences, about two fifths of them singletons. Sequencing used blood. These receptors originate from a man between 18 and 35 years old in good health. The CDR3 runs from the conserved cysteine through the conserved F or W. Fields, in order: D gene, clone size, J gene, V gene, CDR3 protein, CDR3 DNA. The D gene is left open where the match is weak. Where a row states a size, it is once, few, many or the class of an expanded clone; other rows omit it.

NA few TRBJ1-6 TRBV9 CASSVAGSYNSPLHF TGTGCCAGCAGCGTCGCGGGATCCTATAATTCACCCCTCCACTTT
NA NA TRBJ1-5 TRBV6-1 CASSEGWNQPQHF TGTGCCAGCAGTGAAGGATGGAATCAGCCCCAGCATTTT
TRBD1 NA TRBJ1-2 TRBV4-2 CASSLSRDRVHYYTF TGTGCCAGCAGCCTAAGCCGCGACAGGGTCCATTACTACACCTTC
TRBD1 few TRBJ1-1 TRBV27 CASSLSQGAPEAFF TGTGCCAGCAGTTTATCTCAGGGGGCGCCTGAAGCTTTCTTT
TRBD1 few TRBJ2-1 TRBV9 CASSAHPPWRQGLYNEQFF TGTGCCAGCAGCGCCCATCCGCCGTGGCGACAGGGGCTATACAATGAGCAGTTCTTC
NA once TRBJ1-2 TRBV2 CASREAGHNYSYTF TGTGCCAGCAGAGAGGCAGGACATAACTATAGCTACACCTTC
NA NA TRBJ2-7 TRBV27 CASSPTTGQSYEQYF TGTGCCAGCAGTCCAACGACAGGACAAAGCTACGAGCAGTACTTC
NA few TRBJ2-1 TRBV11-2 CASSLGLRGNEQFF TGTGCCAGCAGCTTAGGCCTTAGGGGCAATGAGCAGTTCTTC
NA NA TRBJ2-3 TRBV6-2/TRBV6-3 CASSPGLYFRDTQYF TGTGCCAGCAGCCCAGGACTATATTTCAGAGATACGCAGTATTTT
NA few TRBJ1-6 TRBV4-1 CASSQGPGRNNSPLHF TGCGCCAGCAGCCAAGGGCCAGGCCGTAATAATTCACCCCTCCACTTT
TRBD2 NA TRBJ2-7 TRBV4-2 CASSQDPAGEYNEQYF TGTGCCAGCAGCCAAGACCCAGCGGGGGAATACAATGAGCAGTACTTC
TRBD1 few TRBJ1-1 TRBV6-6 CASLQGAGTEAFF TGTGCCAGTTTACAGGGGGCAGGCACTGAAGCTTTCTTT
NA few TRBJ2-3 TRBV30 CAWRAASTDTQYF TGTGCCTGGAGGGCAGCCTCAACAGATACGCAGTATTTT
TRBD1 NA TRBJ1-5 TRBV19 CASSILGTGFTQPQHF TGTGCCAGTAGTATATTGGGGACAGGGTTTACCCAGCCCCAGCATTTT
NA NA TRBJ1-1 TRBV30 CAAIPGDTEAFF TGTGCCGCCATACCGGGAGACACTGAAGCTTTCTTT